The 5 T cell receptor beta chains presented below share a single source sample, sequenced in a study of tumor-infiltrating lymphocytes in primary liver carcinoma. TCR beta cDNA was made from approximately 500 ng total RNA with a constant-region primer. Investigators got TCR beta libraries out of three nested multiplex PCR rounds, done with slightly modified ARM-PCR. The opening two PCR rounds, 10 cycles each, paired TRBV1-TRBV30 forward primers with a C-beta reverse primer. A single record per CDR3 protein comes from TCRdb applying MiXCR to the multiplex PCR reads. The data contain approximately 92,000 distinct CDR3 sequences, around 68% of them seen just once; the ten biggest clones take up around 26%. Between roughly 20 and 33 mg of unsorted bulk tissue served as the source from which RNA and DNA were co-extracted. The sample comprised tumor-adjacent normal liver tissue. The receptors come from a man between 35 and 55 years old with primary liver carcinoma and hepatitis B virus infection.

In the case of this clonotype: This CDR3 fails to terminate in the conserved phenylalanine or tryptophan, so it likely reflects a read error. Because the CDR3's place on the DNA is in doubt, the DNA is left out and the CDR3 is given as listed by TCRdb. The V call is TRBV11-2, the J call TRBJ1-6. The CDR3 adds up to 16 amino acids, both ends counted. Germline V gives CDR1 SGHAT, CDR2 FQNNGV. Here the CDR3 reads CASSLGVSGEGPPPHL.

In DNA form, the CDR3 reads TGTGCCAGCAGCCAAGGGGCGAGTTTGGGAGAGACCCAGTACTTC. Translated, it gives CASSQGASLGETQYF. V gene TRBV4-2 combines with J gene TRBJ2-5; D remains ambiguous. CDR3 length equals 15 residues. Trimming pared 1 base from V and 4 bases from J, leaving 13 bases between. Germline V gene sequence: CDR1 LGHNA, CDR2 YNFKEQ.

As to this clonotype: One end of the junction fails to match germline, which may point to a read error. The chain carries TRBV11-2 and TRBJ2-1; 11 bases are a match to TRBD2. CDR1 and CDR2 (germline): SGHAT, FQNNGV. The CDR3 covers 15 residues. DNA for the CDR3: TGTACCAGCTGCTTAGCGGGAGGGCACTACAATGAGCAGTTCTTC. This translates into CTSCLAGGHYNEQFF.

The chain couples TRBV7-8 to TRBJ2-7; no definite D call. The CDR3 length is 12 residues. V was shortened by 1 base and J by 3 bases, with 4 bases between the two germline ends. Germline V gives CDR1 SGHVS, CDR2 FQNEAQ. Here the CDR3 reads CASSLDYYEQYF. The CDR3 DNA sequence: TGTGCCAGCAGCTTAGATTACTACGAGCAGTACTTC.

This clonotype has a count of ten or more. The CDR3 spells CASRSLPRTLGSNQPQHF. CDR3 coding DNA: TGTGCCAGCAGGAGCCTACCCAGGACACTCGGTAGCAATCAGCCCCAGCATTTT. This chain links TRBV6-1 with TRBJ1-5; weak D call: TRBD1 (5 bases). The V end was cut by 6 bases, the J end by 0 bases, with 21 bases between. This CDR3 has 18 residues. Germline V gene sequence: CDR1 MNHNS, CDR2 SASEGT.